This T cell receptor (beta chain) emerged from a study of T cell changes during pregnancy in multiple sclerosis. Clones were read by immunoSEQ multiplex PCR, and TCRdb kept only the in-frame ones, dropping some. Among about 49,000 clones listed, around 93% were seen once. The CDR3 loop spans 11 amino acids. Deletions cut 1 base from V and 7 bases from J, with 5 bases between. The germline V gene has CDR1 SGHDT and CDR2 YYEEEE. The V gene is TRBV5-6, the J gene TRBJ1-1, with D unclear. The TCR sequence derives from a female donor with multiple sclerosis, enrolled in a pregnancy study. The source material was peripheral blood, sampled after pregnancy. The CDR3, as DNA: TGTGCCAGCAGCTTGACGAGTGAAGCTTTCTTT. Protein product: CASSLTSEAFF.